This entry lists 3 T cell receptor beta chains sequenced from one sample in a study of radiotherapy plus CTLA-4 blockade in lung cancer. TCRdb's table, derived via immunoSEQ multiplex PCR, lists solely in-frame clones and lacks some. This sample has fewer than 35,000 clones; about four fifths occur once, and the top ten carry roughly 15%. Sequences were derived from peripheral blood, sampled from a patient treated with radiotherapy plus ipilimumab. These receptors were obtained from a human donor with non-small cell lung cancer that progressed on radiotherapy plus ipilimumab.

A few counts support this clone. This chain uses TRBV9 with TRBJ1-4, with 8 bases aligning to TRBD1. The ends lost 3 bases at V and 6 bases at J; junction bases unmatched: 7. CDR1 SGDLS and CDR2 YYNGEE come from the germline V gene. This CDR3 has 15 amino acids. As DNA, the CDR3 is TGTGCCAGCAGCGCCAAGGACAGGGCGGATGAAAAACTGTTTTTT. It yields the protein CASSAKDRADEKLFF.

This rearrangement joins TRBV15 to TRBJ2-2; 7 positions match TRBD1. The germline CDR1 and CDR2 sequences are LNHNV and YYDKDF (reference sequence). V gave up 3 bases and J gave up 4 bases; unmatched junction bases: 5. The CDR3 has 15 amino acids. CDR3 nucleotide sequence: TGTGCCACCAGCAGGGACAGGCTTAGCACCGGGGAGCTGTTTTTT. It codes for CATSRDRLSTGELFF. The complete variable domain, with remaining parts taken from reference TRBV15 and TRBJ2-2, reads DAMVIQNPRYQVTQFGKPVTLSCSQTLNHNVMYWYQQKSSQAPKLLFHYYDKDFNNEADTPDNFQSRRPNTSFCFLDIRSPGLGDTAMYLCATSRDRLSTGELFFGEGSRLTVL.

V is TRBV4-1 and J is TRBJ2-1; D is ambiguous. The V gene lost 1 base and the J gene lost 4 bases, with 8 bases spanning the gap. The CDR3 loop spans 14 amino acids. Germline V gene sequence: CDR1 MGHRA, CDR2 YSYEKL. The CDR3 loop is CASSQGGLYNEQFF. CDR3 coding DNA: TGCGCCAGCAGCCAAGGGGGTTTATACAATGAGCAGTTCTTC.